The T cell receptor (beta chain) under discussion was sequenced for a study of OX40 agonist ivuxolimab in advanced cancers. Study in general: Hepatocellular carcinoma, melanoma, renal cell or head and neck cancer affected the dose-escalation patients.

V gave up 4 bases and J gave up 4 bases, with 8 bases separating them. Germline CDR1 and CDR2: LNHDA and SQIVND (reference sequence). The CDR3 loop spans 13 amino acids. General study results and limits: The study did not work out the antigen specificity of the expanded peripheral T cells. Part of the nonresponder group also had normalized T-cell clonal expansion that was low. The CD4+ and CD8+ T cells in the blood had expanded clonally by week 6 at 0.1 to 3.0 mg/kg.

The data were produced by immunoSEQ multiplex PCR, yet TCRdb's version contains in-frame clones alone and is incomplete. The sample includes about 46,000 clones, around 90% of them seen just once. In this sample, this clone turned up a few times. Its antigen remains unknown. The rearrangement joins TRBV19 to TRBJ1-3; the D gene is possibly TRBD1 (5 bases). The receptor was derived from an adult with an advanced solid tumor such as melanoma, head and neck, liver or kidney cancer. The starting material was CD4+ or CD8+ T cells sorted from blood, obtained in a trial of the OX40 agonist ivuxolimab. CDR3 amino acids: CASSRTRGNTIYF. Written as DNA, the CDR3 is TGTGCCAGTAGTAGGACAAGGGGAAACACCATATATTTT.